This is a list of T cell receptor beta chains from one sample in a study of control samples from healthy donors and cancer patients. Libraries were prepared by immunoSEQ multiplex PCR; TCRdb keeps only in-frame clonotypes and omits some of them. Found here are some 150,000 clones, about 91% of them singletons; the top ten hold about 3.2%. Sequencing input: blood. The receptors were sampled from a man aged 30-40 years in good health. CDR3s include the opening cysteine and the closing phenylalanine or tryptophan. The D gene is left open where the match is weak. A row's size may be missing; if present it is once, few, many or a size class.

TRBD1	TRBV7-3	TRBJ1-3	NA	TGTGCCAGCAGCTCGCACAGGGACAGCTCTGGAAACACCATATATTTT	CASSSHRDSSGNTIYF
TRBD1	TRBV6-5	TRBJ2-3	NA	TGTGCCAGCAGTTACCCCGGACAGGCGGTGGATACGCAGTATTTT	CASSYPGQAVDTQYF
TRBD1	TRBV7-6	TRBJ2-2	NA	TGTGCCAGCAGCGATACCGGGACAGGGCAAATCGGGGAGCTGTTTTTT	CASSDTGTGQIGELFF
NA	TRBV5-1	TRBJ2-1	NA	TGCGCCAGCAGCTCCACAGAATACAATGAGCAGTTCTTC	CASSSTEYNEQFF
NA	TRBV9	TRBJ2-1	NA	TGTGCCAGCAGCGTAGTGGTCCCCGGTAATAATGAGCAGTTCTTC	CASSVVVPGNNEQFF
TRBD1	TRBV23-1	TRBJ1-6	NA	TGCGCCAGCAGTCAATCGAAGGGACAGGGACATTCACCCCTCCACTTT	CASSQSKGQGHSPLHF
TRBD1	TRBV9	TRBJ1-2	NA	TGTGCCAGCAGCCCTCGACAGGGGGCCGGCTATGGCTACACCTTC	CASSPRQGAGYGYTF
NA	TRBV5-8	TRBJ1-4	NA	TGTGCCAGCAGCTTTTGGGGCACTCGTGAAAAACTGTTTTTT	CASSFWGTREKLFF
NA	TRBV6-5	TRBJ2-1	NA	TGTGCCAGCAGCGCGGGGGCGGGCTACAATGAGCAGTTCTTC	CASSAGAGYNEQFF
NA	TRBV3-1/TRBV3-2	TRBJ1-4	NA	TGTGCCAGCAGCCAAGCTTCTGGGGGGGAAAAACTGTTTTTT	CASSQASGGEKLFF
NA	TRBV19	TRBJ2-2	NA	TGTGCCAGTAGTAGCACAGTCCACACCGGGGAGCTGTTTTTT	CASSSTVHTGELFF
NA	TRBV6-5	TRBJ1-1	NA	TGTGCCAGCAGACAGGACGGCAACACTGAAGCTTTCTTT	CASRQDGNTEAFF
NA	TRBV7-2	TRBJ2-4	NA	TGTGCCAGCCAGGGTATCCACGACATTCAGTACTTC	CASQGIHDIQYF
NA	TRBV21-1	TRBJ2-1	once	TGTGCCAGCAGCAAAGTAAGGCGGGGAGCCTACAATGAGCAGTTCTTC	CASSKVRRGAYNEQFF
TRBD1	TRBV12-3/TRBV12-4	TRBJ1-2	NA	TGTGCCAGCAGCACAGGGGGCTATGGCTACACCTTC	CASSTGGYGYTF
NA	TRBV19	TRBJ1-2	NA	TGTGCCAGTAGGGACGGACCGCGTCTTAGGAACTATGGCTACACCTTC	CASRDGPRLRNYGYTF
TRBD1	TRBV5-4	TRBJ1-2	NA	TGTGCCAGCAGCTTGGACAGGGGGCATGGCTACACCTTC	CASSLDRGHGYTF
TRBD2	TRBV10-3	TRBJ2-7	NA	TGTGCCATCAGTACTAGCGGGGGATCCTACGAGCAGTACTTC	CAISTSGGSYEQYF
NA	TRBV7-9	TRBJ1-2	NA	TGTGCCAGCAGCTTAGGGATTGTAACGGGTGGCTACACCTTC	CASSLGIVTGGYTF
TRBD2	TRBV19	TRBJ2-7	NA	TGTGCCAGTAGACGCCGGGAGGACTACGAGCAGTACTTC	CASRRREDYEQYF
NA	TRBV27	TRBJ2-7	NA	TGTGCCACCACCTACGGCTACGAGCAGTACTTC	CATTYGYEQYF
TRBD2	TRBV28	TRBJ2-7	NA	TGTGCCAGCAGCTCCGCGAGCGGGGAATCCTACGAGCAGTACTTC	CASSSASGESYEQYF